In this sample, the clone carrying this T cell receptor delta chain turned up many times. Its antigen is still unknown. TCRdb assigns this DNA the protein of a much larger clone, which departs from its translation at residue 21; this likely reflects a read error, and the protein shown comes from translating the DNA. Each sorted gammadelta sample had TRG and TRD chains sequenced. TCRdb re-called the multiplex PCR reads using CATT. The sample records 45,000 to 70,000 delta-chain clones, about 1.5% being singletons. The data derive from a study of γδ T cells in repeated Plasmodium falciparum infection. Study overall: Each infection was followed by sampling at 21 days, plus baseline and some pre-infection draws. Regarding the study as a whole: Vgamma9/Vdelta2+ repertoires stayed stably polyclonal over time and infection. Repeated controlled infections reportedly drove waves of new clonotype selection in Vdelta2-negative, mostly Vdelta1+, gammadelta repertoires.

The CDR3 runs to 23 residues. CDR1 TSWWSYY and CDR2 QGS come from the germline V gene. Gammadelta T cells were flow-sorted from PBMC into Vgamma9/Vdelta2+ and Vdelta2-negative populations for bulk analysis. The sequence was obtained from a pool of human donors (malaria-infected and uninfected, not separated). Input material: gamma-delta T cells from blood. The chain combines TRDV1 with TRDJ1; 9 bases match TRDD3. Here the CDR3 DNA reads TGTGCTCTTGGGGAACTTGACCTACTCTGGGGGATCGTACCTCCTTTGTCCACCGATAAACCCATCTTT. Translating gives CALGELDLLWGIVPPLSTDKPIF.